This T cell receptor (beta chain) was captured by sequencing in a study of T cell changes during pregnancy in multiple sclerosis. The CDR3 consists of 15 residues. Germline CDR1 is SGHTA and CDR2 is FQGTGA. The V segment lost 5 bases and the J segment 12 bases; nucleotides outside the gene matches: 13. Here immunoSEQ multiplex PCR was the method, and the copy in TCRdb shows in-frame clones only, minus some. The sample records some 100,000 clones, around 94% being singletons. The source of this sequence is a female donor with multiple sclerosis, enrolled in a pregnancy study. The sequencing used peripheral blood, collected in the second trimester of pregnancy. This sequence joins TRBV7-3 and TRBJ2-1; TRBD2 aligns across 10 bases. The CDR3 nucleotides are TGTGCCAGCAGCCGCGGTGGGCTAGCGGGAGAAGGGCAGTTCTTC. This codes for CASSRGGLAGEGQFF. Based on the CDR3 plus reference TRBV7-3 and TRBJ2-1, the full variable domain is GAGVSQTPSNKVTEKGKYVELRCDPISGHTALYWYRQSLGQGPEFLIYFQGTGAADDSGLPNDRFFAVRPEGSVSTLKIQRTERGDSAVYLCASSRGGLAGEGQFFGPGTRLTVL.